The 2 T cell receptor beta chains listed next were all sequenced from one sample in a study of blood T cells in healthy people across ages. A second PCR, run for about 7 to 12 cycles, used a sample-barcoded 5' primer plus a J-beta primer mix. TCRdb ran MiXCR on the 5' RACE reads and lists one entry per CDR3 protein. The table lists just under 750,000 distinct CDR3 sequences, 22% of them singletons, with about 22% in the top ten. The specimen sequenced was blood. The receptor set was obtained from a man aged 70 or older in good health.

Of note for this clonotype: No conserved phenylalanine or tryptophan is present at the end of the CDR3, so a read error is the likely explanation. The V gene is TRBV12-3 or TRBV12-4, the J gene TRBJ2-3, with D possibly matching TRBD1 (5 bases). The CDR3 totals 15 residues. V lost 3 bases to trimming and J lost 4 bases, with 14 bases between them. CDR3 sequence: CASSLVRVGADTQYS. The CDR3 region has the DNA TGTGCCAGCAGTTTGGTGAGAGTAGGGGCAGATACGCAGTATTCT.

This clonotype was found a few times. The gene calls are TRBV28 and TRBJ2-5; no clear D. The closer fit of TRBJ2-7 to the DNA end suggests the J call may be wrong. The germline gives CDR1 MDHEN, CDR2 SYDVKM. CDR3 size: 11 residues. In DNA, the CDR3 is TGTGCCAGTGTCCTCCACCACGAGCAGTACTTC. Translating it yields CASVLHHEQYF.